One and the same sample provided the 7 T cell receptor beta chains below, sequenced in a study of blood T cells in healthy people across ages. Next came a second PCR, run for about 6 to 11 cycles, which used a sample-barcoded 5' primer along with a J-beta primer mix. TCRdb reprocessed the 5' RACE reads with MiXCR, giving one entry per CDR3 protein. The data show under 1,000,000 distinct CDR3 sequences, under 40% seen once. Sequencing was done on a sample of blood. The receptors come from a young man in good health.

The V call is TRBV3-1, the J call TRBJ2-2, with D perhaps given as TRBD1 or TRBD2 (5 bases each). CDR3 length: 15 amino acids. The germline V gene has CDR1 LGHDT and CDR2 YNNKEL (reference sequence). Trimming stripped 6 bases from V and 1 base from J, with 12 bases between. DNA for the CDR3: TGTGCCAGCAGTCTCGGGACCTGGAACACCGGGGAGCTGTTTTTT. Translation gives CASSLGTWNTGELFF.

This clonotype was counted only a few times. The gene calls are TRBV5-1 and TRBJ1-1; unclear D gene. Germline CDR1 reads SGHRS; CDR2 reads YFSETQ. Trimming removed 4 bases at V and 4 bases at J, with 8 bases between. The CDR3 length is 12 residues. In DNA form, the CDR3 reads TGCGCCAGCAGCGAAACCGCCACTGAAGCTTTCTTT. Translated, it gives CASSETATEAFF.

This clonotype turned up a few times. V is TRBV12-3 or TRBV12-4 and J is TRBJ2-1, with D perhaps matching TRBD2 (5 bases). The CDR3 extends over 13 amino acids. Deletions cut 8 bases from V and 8 bases from J, with 16 bases between. The CDR3 DNA reads as TGTGCCAGCTCGAGGGCAAGGGAAGATGAGCAGTTCTTC. This encodes CASSRAREDEQFF.

This chain connects TRBV7-2 to TRBJ1-2, with D possibly matching TRBD1 (5 bases). The CDR3 contains 15 residues. CDR1 SGHTA and CDR2 FQGNSA come from the germline V gene. V lost 0 bases and J 4 bases, leaving 12 bases between the germline ends. This CDR3 is CASSLAQGRLYGYTF. The CDR3 DNA follows: TGTGCCAGCAGCTTAGCGCAGGGCAGACTCTATGGCTACACCTTC.

This clonotype has a count of ten or more. V gene TRBV4-2 combines with J gene TRBJ2-3, with a possible D match to TRBD2 (5 bases). Germline-derived CDR1 and CDR2 are LGHNA and YNFKEQ. Trimming pared 2 bases from V and 5 bases from J, leaving 5 bases between. The CDR3 contains 12 residues. CDR3 nucleotides: TGTGCCAGCAGCCAAACTAGAGATACGCAGTATTTT. This gives the protein CASSQTRDTQYF.

This clonotype occurred many times. The gene calls are TRBV5-1 and TRBJ2-1, with TRBD1 identical over 10 bases. Near its end, the DNA agrees better with TRBJ2-7, so the J call may be wrong. This CDR3 region has 18 residues. CDR1 is SGHRS and CDR2 is YFSETQ in the germline V gene. CDR3 nucleotide sequence: TGCGCCAGCAGCCATGGGACAGGGGCACCTAGCTCCTACAATGAGCAGTACTTC. Translated, it gives CASSHGTGAPSSYNEQYF.

This clonotype came up once. The V call is TRBV20-1, the J call TRBJ2-7, with 10 bases lining up with TRBD2. Per germline, CDR1 DFQATT and CDR2 SNEGSKA (reference sequence). This CDR3 is 14 amino acids long. The V segment lost 6 bases and the J segment 7 bases; nucleotides outside the gene matches: 12. CDR3: CSAIGASGGNEQYF. CDR3 nucleotides: TGCAGTGCGATCGGGGCTAGCGGGGGTAATGAGCAGTACTTC.